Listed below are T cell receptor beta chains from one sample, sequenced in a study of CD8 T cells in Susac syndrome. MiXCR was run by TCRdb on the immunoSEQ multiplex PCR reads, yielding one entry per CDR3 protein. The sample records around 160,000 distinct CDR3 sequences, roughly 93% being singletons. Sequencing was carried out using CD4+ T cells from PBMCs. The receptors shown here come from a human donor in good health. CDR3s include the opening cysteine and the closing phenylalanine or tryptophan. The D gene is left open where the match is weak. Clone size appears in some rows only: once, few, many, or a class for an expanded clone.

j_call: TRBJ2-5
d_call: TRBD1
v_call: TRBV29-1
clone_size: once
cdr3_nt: TGCAGCGTACTGACAGGGGGCTTCGAGACCCAGTACTTC
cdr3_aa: CSVLTGGFETQYF

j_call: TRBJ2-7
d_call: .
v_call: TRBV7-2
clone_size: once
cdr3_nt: TGTGCCAGCAGTTACACAGACGTCAGAGTTTACGAGCAGTACTTC
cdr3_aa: CASSYTDVRVYEQYF

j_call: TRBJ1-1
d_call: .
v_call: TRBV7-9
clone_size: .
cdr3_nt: TGTGCCAGCAGCGAACAGGGCGTGAACACTGAAGCTTTCTTT
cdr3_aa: CASSEQGVNTEAFF

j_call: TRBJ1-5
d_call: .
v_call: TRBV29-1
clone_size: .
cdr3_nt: TGCAGCGTTGAAGATGACAGCAGCAATCAGCCCCAGCATTTT
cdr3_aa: CSVEDDSSNQPQHF

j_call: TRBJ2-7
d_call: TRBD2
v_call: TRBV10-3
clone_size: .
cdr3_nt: TGTGCCATCAGTGACCTGACTAGCGGATCCTACGAGCAGTACTTC
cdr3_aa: CAISDLTSGSYEQYF

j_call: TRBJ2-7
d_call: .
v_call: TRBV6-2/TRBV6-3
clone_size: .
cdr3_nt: TGTGCCAGCAGTTACTCCAGGACAGACTCCTACGAGCAGTACTTC
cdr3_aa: CASSYSRTDSYEQYF

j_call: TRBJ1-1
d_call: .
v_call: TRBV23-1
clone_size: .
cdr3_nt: TGCGCCAGCAGCCCTCGGGACCCTGACACTGAAGCTTTCTTT
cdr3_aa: CASSPRDPDTEAFF

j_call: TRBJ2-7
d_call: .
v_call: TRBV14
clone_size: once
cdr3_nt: TGTGCCAGCAGCCCGACACTTTTCCTACCCGAGCAGTACTTC
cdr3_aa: CASSPTLFLPEQYF

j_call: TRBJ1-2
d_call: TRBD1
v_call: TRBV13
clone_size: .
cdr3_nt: TGTGCCAGCAGCTTGGACAGGGTGTATGGCTACACCTTC
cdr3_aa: CASSLDRVYGYTF

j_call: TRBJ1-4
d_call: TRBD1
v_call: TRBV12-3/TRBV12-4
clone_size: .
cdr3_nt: TGTGCCAGCACCCGGGACAGTGGAAAACTGTTTTTT
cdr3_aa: CASTRDSGKLFF

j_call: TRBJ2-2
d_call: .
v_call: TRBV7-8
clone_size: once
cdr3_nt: TGTGCCAGCAGCTTCAGGGCAACCGGGGAGCTGTTTTTT
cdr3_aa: CASSFRATGELFF

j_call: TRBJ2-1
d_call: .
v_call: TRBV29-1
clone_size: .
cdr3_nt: TGCAGCGCTGCGCCAGGGGAAAATGAGCAGTTCTTC
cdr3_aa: CSAAPGENEQFF

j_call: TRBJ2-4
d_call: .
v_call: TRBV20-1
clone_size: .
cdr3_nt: TGCAGTGCTCGGGTTCTAGCCAAAAACATTCAGTACTTC
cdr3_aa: CSARVLAKNIQYF

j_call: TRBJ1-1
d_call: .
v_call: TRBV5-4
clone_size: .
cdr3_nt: TGTGCCAGCAGCTTACGGGATTCGAGCACTGAAGCTTTCTTT
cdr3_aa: CASSLRDSSTEAFF

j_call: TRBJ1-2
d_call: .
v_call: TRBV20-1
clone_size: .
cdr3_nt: TGCAGTCTTAAAAAGGGCGGAAACTATGGCTACACCTTC
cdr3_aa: CSLKKGGNYGYTF

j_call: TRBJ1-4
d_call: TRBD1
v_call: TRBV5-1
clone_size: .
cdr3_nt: TGCGCCAGCAGCCCACAGGGGAATACTGAAAAACTGTTTTTT
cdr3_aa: CASSPQGNTEKLFF

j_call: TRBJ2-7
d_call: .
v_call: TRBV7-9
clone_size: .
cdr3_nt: TGTGCCAGCAGCCCAACCCCGGGGATCTCCTACGAGCAGTACTTC
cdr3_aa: CASSPTPGISYEQYF

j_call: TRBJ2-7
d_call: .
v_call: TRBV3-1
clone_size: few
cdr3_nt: TGTGCCAGCAGCCAATCCGGTCCCTACGAGCAGTACTTC
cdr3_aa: CASSQSGPYEQYF

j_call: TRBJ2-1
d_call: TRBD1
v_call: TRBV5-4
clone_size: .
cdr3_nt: TGTGCCAGCAGCTCGGGACAGGGGTACCCCAATGAGCAGTTCTTC
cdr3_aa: CASSSGQGYPNEQFF

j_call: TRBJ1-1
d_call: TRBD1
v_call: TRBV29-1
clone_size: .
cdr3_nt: TGCAGCGGTGGGACAGGGGACTGGACTGAAGCTTTCTTT
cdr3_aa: CSGGTGDWTEAFF